The rows below give T cell receptor beta chains drawn from one sample of a study of shared clonotypes between healthy human individuals. The table came from immunoSEQ multiplex PCR; TCRdb's copy has only in-frame clones and leaves some out. This repertoire shows 450,000 to 700,000 clones, roughly 96% found once; its top ten account for 0.11%. Material for sequencing was naive CD8+ T cells sorted from blood. The receptors stem from a woman aged 25 to 45 in good health. The CDR3 runs from the conserved cysteine through the conserved F or W. The order of the fields is D gene, clone size, J gene, V gene, CDR3 DNA, CDR3 protein. The D gene is left open where the match is weak. Clone size is stated in some rows and not others, as once, few, many or a class when expanded.

TRBD2	-	TRBJ2-7	TRBV27	TGTGCCAGCAGTTTATCTCTAGCGGGACCCGCCTACGAGCAGTACTTC	CASSLSLAGPAYEQYF
-	-	TRBJ1-6	TRBV27	TGTGCCAGCAGTTCCACCATGGGGGGAGTCTATAATTCACCCCTCCACTTT	CASSSTMGGVYNSPLHF
-	-	TRBJ2-7	TRBV21-1	TGTGCCACCGACAGCGAGCAGTACTTC	CATDSEQYF
-	once	TRBJ1-6	TRBV5-6	TGTGCCAGCAGCTTCCTTGAAACAACGCGGAATTCACCCCTCCACTTT	CASSFLETTRNSPLHF
-	-	TRBJ2-1	TRBV19	TGTGCCAGTAGTAAGGACAGTTTGCATTCGGATGAGCAGTTCTTC	CASSKDSLHSDEQFF
-	-	TRBJ2-7	TRBV6-5	TGTGCCAGCAGTTACTCCGGGGGCTATTACGAGCAGTACTTC	CASSYSGGYYEQYF
-	-	TRBJ2-1	TRBV28	TGTGCCAGCACCTCACCCTGGCTAGTCGTTGAGCAGTTCTTC	CASTSPWLVVEQFF
TRBD2	-	TRBJ2-7	TRBV19	TGTGCCAGTAGTATTGACAGAGGACTAGGCGAACAGTACTTC	CASSIDRGLGEQYF
-	-	TRBJ1-5	TRBV7-9	TGTGCCAGCAGCTTAGGTGGTCAGCCCCAGCATTTT	CASSLGGQPQHF
-	-	TRBJ1-1	TRBV7-9	TGTGCCAGCAGGATGGGGCAGGCTTACACTGAAGCTTTCTTT	CASRMGQAYTEAFF
TRBD2	-	TRBJ2-3	TRBV27	TGTGCCAGCACCCCGACTAGCGGGAGCACAGATACGCAGTATTTT	CASTPTSGSTDTQYF
-	-	TRBJ2-4	TRBV19	TGTGCCAGTAGTATACAGGGGGGTTCGACGAACATTCAGTACTTC	CASSIQGGSTNIQYF
-	-	TRBJ2-7	TRBV4-2	TGTGCCAGCAGCCAAGATGGCTCCTACGAGCAGTACTTC	CASSQDGSYEQYF
-	-	TRBJ2-7	TRBV7-9	TGTGCCAGCAGCTTAGGACCCAGCGAGCAGTACTTC	CASSLGPSEQYF
-	-	TRBJ2-7	TRBV5-4	TGTGCCAGCACCGGGACACTTGACGACGAGCAGTACTTC	CASTGTLDDEQYF
-	-	TRBJ2-3	TRBV30	TGTGCCTGGGACACAGGAGCCTGGGGCACAGATACGCAGTATTTT	CAWDTGAWGTDTQYF
TRBD1	once	TRBJ1-2	TRBV9	TGTGCCAGCAGCACGACAGGGGGCGAGCACACCTTC	CASSTTGGEHTF
-	-	TRBJ1-2	TRBV4-1	TGCGCCAGCAGCCAAGATTCACGAAGCCTTACGAGTGGCTACACCTTC	CASSQDSRSLTSGYTF
TRBD2	once	TRBJ2-7	TRBV4-1	TGCGCCAGCAGCCAGGATGCCCTAGCGGGGTACGAGCAGTACTTC	CASSQDALAGYEQYF
-	-	TRBJ2-5	TRBV19	TGTGCCAGTAGTATAATCGCACTAGAGACCCAGTACTTC	CASSIIALETQYF
-	-	TRBJ1-2	TRBV27	TGTGCCAGCAGTTTGGGAGGTCTTGGCTATGGCTACACCTTC	CASSLGGLGYGYTF
-	-	TRBJ2-7	TRBV27	TGTGCCAGCAGTTCGGCCCGGAGCTCCTACGAGCAGTACTTC	CASSSARSSYEQYF
-	-	TRBJ1-2	TRBV5-1	TGCGCCAGCACCGGGCCGGGTAATCTTGGCTACACCTTC	CASTGPGNLGYTF
TRBD2	-	TRBJ2-1	TRBV7-9	TGTGCCAGCAGCTGGGGAGGGTCGGGAGGGCCGTTCGACAATGAGCAGTTCTTC	CASSWGGSGGPFDNEQFF
TRBD2	-	TRBJ2-5	TRBV5-4	TGTGCCAGCGGCATAGCGGGAGGAAAAGAGACCCAGTACTTC	CASGIAGGKETQYF
-	-	TRBJ2-2	TRBV27	TGTGCCAGCAGCCCCCCGAATGGGGAGCTGTTTTTT	CASSPPNGELFF
TRBD1	-	TRBJ2-7	TRBV30	TGTGCCTGGAGTCTCGGACAGGGCTCCTACGAGCAGTACTTC	CAWSLGQGSYEQYF